A single sample is the source of the 29 T cell receptor beta chains below, sequenced in a study of regulatory T cells in long-lasting Graves disease. The time point is: newly diagnosed GD, antithyroid drugs for less than 3 months. From RNA extracted from PBMCs, the TCR library was made. Researchers made TCR beta libraries by using iRepertoire HTBI primers and running Arm-PCR on CDR3 regions. From the multiplex PCR reads, TCRdb called clonotypes with MiXCR, one entry per CDR3 protein. The table includes about 200,000 distinct CDR3 sequences, around 19% detected once. The input for sequencing was peripheral blood mononuclear cells (PBMCs), taken at new diagnosis, from a patient treated with antithyroid drugs. The receptors derive from a female donor with Graves disease.

This clonotype was observed at least ten times. The chain carries TRBV10-3 and TRBJ1-2, with 8 bases fitting TRBD1. The CDR3 consists of 16 residues. CDR1 ENHRY and CDR2 SYGVKD come from the germline V gene. Trimming cost V 4 bases and J 3 bases; bases outside gene matches: 10. The chain's CDR3 is CAISGATGAPDYGYTF. The CDR3 DNA sequence: TGTGCCATCAGTGGGGCGACAGGGGCTCCCGACTATGGCTACACCTTC.

A note on this clonotype: This may arise from a read error, as a much more abundant clone is one base away. The chain joins TRBV20-1 to TRBJ2-3; weak D call: TRBD1 (6 bases). The CDR3 is 16 amino acids. CDR1 is DFQATT, CDR2 SNEGSKA, per germline (reference sequence). CDR3 protein: CSAPDLGGGDTDTRYF. The CDR3 coding sequence is TGCAGTGCCCCGGACTTAGGGGGTGGGGACACAGATACGCGGTATTTT.

This clonotype was observed at least ten times. The genes are TRBV6-1 and TRBJ2-7; no clear D. The CDR3 covers 14 residues. CDR1 and CDR2 from the germline V gene are MNHNS and SASEGT. V gave up 3 bases and J gave up 3 bases, with 12 bases separating them. The CDR3 reads CASSDEVGYYEQYF. Written as DNA, the CDR3 is TGTGCCAGCAGTGATGAGGTAGGGTACTACGAGCAGTACTTC.

This clonotype was counted ten times or more. V usage is TRBV5-4 and J usage is TRBJ2-5; D is unclear. CDR1 is SGHNT and CDR2 is YYREEE in the germline V gene (reference sequence). The CDR3 is made up of 15 amino acids. Deletions cut 1 base from V and 4 bases from J, with 14 bases between. CDR3 bases: TGTGCCAGCAGCTTGCCCAGCCGTGGACGAGAGACCCAGTACTTC. Its protein product is CASSLPSRGRETQYF.

The chain recombines TRBV28 with TRBJ2-7; 10 bases match TRBD2. Germline CDR1 and CDR2: MDHEN and SYDVKM. Germline trimming cut 6 bases from V and 6 bases from J; bases unmatched to any gene: 11. The CDR3 runs to 15 residues. CDR3 DNA sequence: TGTGCCAGCAGCGGAATTCTAGCGGGAGCGGCCGAGCAGTACTTC. Amino acids: CASSGILAGAAEQYF.

This clonotype was detected many times. The genes are TRBV7-2 and TRBJ1-1; D not resolved. The CDR3 totals 13 residues. Germline CDR1 reads SGHTA; CDR2 reads FQGNSA. Between the trimmed V and J ends, which lost 5 bases and 5 bases, there was a span of 12 bases. CDR3 coding DNA: TGTGCCAGCAGCACACTAGGAGCGACTGAAGCTTTCTTT. Its protein is CASSTLGATEAFF.

This clonotype appeared many times. This chain links TRBV3-1 with TRBJ1-1; D uncertain. V was shortened by 0 bases and J by 3 bases, with 5 bases between the two germline ends. This CDR3 contains 13 residues. CDR1 and CDR2 from the germline V gene are LGHDT and YNNKEL (reference sequence). CDR3 DNA sequence: TGTGCCAGCAGCCAAGACAGTTACACTGAAGCTTTCTTT. Encoded protein: CASSQDSYTEAFF.

Concerning this clonotype itself: A single base separates this from a much larger clone, so it may be a read error. In DNA, the CDR3 is TGCAGTGCTAGTCGGGCTGGCGGGAAATCAGATACGCAGTATTTT. Protein sequence: CSASRAGGKSDTQYF. The chain is built from TRBV20-1 and TRBJ2-3; D is perhaps TRBD2 (6 bases). This CDR3 comprises 15 residues. Trimming left V 3 bases short and J 4 bases short, with 17 bases between. Germline V CDR1 and CDR2: DFQATT, SNEGSKA (reference sequence).

This clonotype has a single count. A far larger clone is off by one base, so a read error is likely. J is TRBJ1-6 and V is TRBV6-2 or TRBV6-3, with unresolved D. Deletions cut 5 bases from V and 4 bases from J, with 15 bases between. The CDR3 has 16 amino acids. Germline V gives CDR1 MNHEY, CDR2 SVGEGT. The CDR3 spells CASSDGARGYNSPLHF. CDR3 sequence (DNA): TGTGCCAGCAGTGACGGCGCCCGCGGGTATAATTCACCCCTCCACTTT.

This clonotype turned up a few times. A much larger clonotype is one base distant, so this may be a read error. The chain joins TRBV7-8 to TRBJ2-7, with D possibly being TRBD2 (5 bases). Trimming removed 4 bases at V and 6 bases at J, with 16 bases between. This CDR3 has 14 residues. From germline, CDR1 is SGHVS and CDR2 FQNEAQ. The CDR3 bases are TGTGCCAGCAGCTCCTGGGCAGACCGGGGCGAGCAGTACTTC. This gives the protein CASSSWADRGEQYF.

V and J are TRBV6-1 and TRBJ2-2; D may correspond to TRBD1 or TRBD2 (6 bases each). CDR3 length equals 15 residues. Germline V lookup: CDR1 MNHNS, CDR2 SASEGT. The V gene lost 6 bases and the J gene lost 8 bases, with 19 bases spanning the gap. Here the CDR3 reads CASRSVGGSRGELFF. As DNA, the CDR3 is TGTGCCAGCAGATCCGTGGGGGGCTCCAGGGGGGAGCTGTTTTTT.

This clonotype came up many times. This rearrangement joins TRBV19 to TRBJ1-5, with 8 bases fitting TRBD1. CDR1 LNHDA and CDR2 SQIVND come from the germline V gene (reference sequence). The CDR3 is 15 residues long. V lost 3 bases and J lost 6; bases outside the gene matches: 7. The CDR3 here is CASSIPTGGLQPQHF. The CDR3 bases are TGTGCCAGTAGTATCCCTACAGGGGGTCTTCAGCCCCAGCATTTT. Combining the CDR3 with reference TRBV19 and TRBJ1-5 gives the whole variable domain DGGITQSPKYLFRKEGQNVTLSCEQNLNHDAMYWYRQDPGQGLRLIYYSQIVNDFQKGDIAEGYSVSREKKESFPLTVTSAQKNPTAFYLCASSIPTGGLQPQHFGDGTRLSIL.

The chain joins TRBV30 to TRBJ1-1; D call uncertain. CDR1 is GTSNPN and CDR2 is SVGIG in the germline V gene (reference sequence). V gave up 1 base and J gave up 0 bases, with 12 bases separating them. This CDR3 is 15 amino acids long. Written as DNA, the CDR3 is TGTGCCTGGAGTGGATTGGCCCCGATGAACACTGAAGCTTTCTTT. Protein product: CAWSGLAPMNTEAFF.

The chain carries TRBV5-1 and TRBJ1-6; tentative D call: TRBD1 (6 bases). Trimming pared 0 bases from V and 10 bases from J, leaving 14 bases between. The germline V gene has CDR1 SGHRS and CDR2 YFSETQ. The CDR3 loop spans 15 amino acids. This chain's CDR3 is CASSLEGGTGSPLHF. The CDR3 bases are TGCGCCAGCAGCTTGGAAGGGGGGACGGGGTCACCCCTCCACTTT.

The table lists this clonotype with many counts. The chain is built from TRBV4-2 and TRBJ2-7; 8 bases are shared with TRBD1. Germline V CDR1 and CDR2: LGHNA, YNFKEQ. This CDR3 contains 18 residues. V gave up 4 bases and J gave up 2 bases; unmatched junction bases: 16. The CDR3 here is CASSLNAHAGGLPYEQYF. The DNA of the CDR3 is TGTGCCAGCAGCCTAAACGCACACGCAGGGGGCCTCCCCTACGAGCAGTACTTC.

This chain connects TRBV28 to TRBJ1-2, with 9 bases lining up with TRBD1. The V gene's germline CDR1 is MDHEN and CDR2 SYDVKM. The CDR3 loop spans 14 amino acids. V lost 6 bases to trimming and J lost 6 bases; unmatched junction nucleotides: 8. Written as DNA, the CDR3 is TGTGCCAGCAGGCAAGCCGGGACAGGGAATGGCTACACCTTC. Translated: CASRQAGTGNGYTF.

This clonotype was seen just once. V usage is TRBV24-1 and J usage is TRBJ1-1; possibly TRBD1 for D (5 bases). CDR1 and CDR2 from the germline V gene are KGHDR and SFDVKD. Trimming took off 4 bases at V and 3 bases at J, with 17 bases between the two ends. This CDR3 contains 16 residues. CDR3 amino acids: CATSELRDSRDTEAFF. CDR3 in DNA: TGTGCCACCAGTGAACTCAGGGACTCAAGGGACACTGAAGCTTTCTTT.

This clonotype showed up many times. V usage is TRBV7-9 and J usage is TRBJ2-1; TRBD2 matches at 10 bases. CDR3 length equals 13 residues. CDR1 is SEHNR and CDR2 is FQNEAQ in the germline V gene (reference sequence). V shed 5 bases and J 9 bases; nucleotides not matched to a gene: 4. Here the CDR3 DNA reads TGTGCCAGCAGCGTACTAGCGGGAAGTGAGCAGTTCTTC. As protein: CASSVLAGSEQFF.

Note on this clonotype: A far larger clone is one base from this, pointing to a likely read error. The J gene is TRBJ2-3, the V gene TRBV7-9; D may correspond to TRBD1 or TRBD2 (5 bases each). The V gene's germline CDR1 is SEHNR and CDR2 FQNEAQ (reference sequence). V gave up 6 bases and J gave up 2 bases, with 15 bases separating them. The CDR3 has 15 residues. CDR3 nucleotide sequence: TGTGCCAGCAGTTCCGGGACGGAACACACAGATACGCAGTATTTT. This gives the protein CASSSGTEHTDTQYF.

This clonotype was seen many times. This chain uses TRBV5-1 with TRBJ2-3; 9 nucleotides match TRBD1. This CDR3 has 14 residues. In germline, CDR1 is SGHRS, CDR2 YFSETQ. The J segment lost 5 bases and the V segment lost 3 bases, leaving 4 bases of the junction unmatched. The CDR3 region is CASSSGTGKDTQYF. In DNA, the CDR3 is TGCGCCAGCAGCTCCGGGACAGGGAAAGATACGCAGTATTTT. Full variable domain (remainder filled in from reference TRBV5-1 and TRBJ2-3): KAGVTQTPRYLIKTRGQQVTLSCSPISGHRSVSWYQQTPGQGLQFLFEYFSETQRNKGNFPGRFSGRQFSNSRSEMNVSTLELGDSALYLCASSSGTGKDTQYFGPGTRLTVL.

The chain links TRBV11-3 to TRBJ1-4; D uncertain. The CDR3 spans 16 residues. Trimming removed 2 bases at V and 5 bases at J, with 15 bases between. Germline CDR1 reads SGHNT; CDR2 reads YENEEA. CDR3 region: CASSLRLSSRNEKLFF. The DNA of the CDR3 is TGTGCCAGCAGCTTACGTTTAAGCTCGAGGAATGAAAAACTGTTTTTT.

The chain is built from TRBV2 and TRBJ1-2; D possibly corresponds to TRBD1 (5 bases). The CDR3 contains 14 residues. Germline V gives CDR1 SNHLY, CDR2 FYNNEI. V lost 3 bases and J 7 bases, leaving 15 bases between the germline ends. CDR3 in amino acids: CASSESEAGPGYTF. The DNA for the CDR3 is TGTGCCAGCAGTGAGAGTGAAGCGGGGCCTGGCTACACCTTC. Combining the CDR3 with reference TRBV2 and TRBJ1-2 gives the whole variable domain EPEVTQTPSHQVTQMGQEVILRCVPISNHLYFYWYRQILGQKVEFLVSFYNNEISEKSEIFDDQFSVERPDGSNFTLKIRSTKLEDSAMYFCASSESEAGPGYTFGSGTRLTVV.

This clonotype was counted many times. The chain is built from TRBV30 and TRBJ2-5; D is perhaps TRBD2 (6 bases). Trimming pared 3 bases from V and 5 bases from J, leaving 16 bases between. The CDR3 has 14 amino acids. Germline V lookup: CDR1 GTSNPN, CDR2 SVGIG (reference sequence). In DNA form, the CDR3 reads TGTGCCTGGAGGCAATCCCTGCTAGCGGAGACCCAGTACTTC. Its protein is CAWRQSLLAETQYF.

This chain connects TRBV20-1 to TRBJ1-1; unclear D gene. The germline V gene encodes CDR1 DFQATT and CDR2 SNEGSKA (reference sequence). CDR3 size: 14 residues. V gave up 3 bases and J gave up 2 bases, with 13 bases separating them. The CDR3 DNA reads as TGCAGTGCTAGTGGCGGACGGGCAAACACTGAAGCTTTCTTT. Translated: CSASGGRANTEAFF.

In this sample, this clonotype turned up many times. This chain uses TRBV7-2 with TRBJ2-1; tentative D call: TRBD2 (5 bases). The germline V gene has CDR1 SGHTA and CDR2 FQGNSA. CDR3 length equals 16 residues. Trimming shortened V by 3 bases and J by 2 bases, and 14 bases separated the two germline ends. The CDR3 DNA follows: TGTGCCAGCAGCTTGAATTTGCGGGTCACCTACAATGAGCAGTTCTTC. Its translation is CASSLNLRVTYNEQFF.

Ten or more counts support this clonotype. This rearrangement joins TRBV9 to TRBJ2-5, with TRBD2 as a possible D gene (6 bases). Germline lookup yields CDR1 SGDLS and CDR2 YYNGEE. V shed 3 bases and J shed 0 bases, with 12 bases lying between them. The CDR3 is 15 residues long. CDR3 bases: TGTGCCAGCAGCGGGTCGGGAGCGGACCAAGAGACCCAGTACTTC. It translates to CASSGSGADQETQYF.

This clonotype was recorded at least ten times. This chain links TRBV20-1 with TRBJ2-1; D is undetermined. V lost 6 bases to trimming and J lost 0 bases, with 12 bases between them. This CDR3 is 14 amino acids long. Germline CDR1 and CDR2: DFQATT and SNEGSKA (reference sequence). CDR3 nucleotide sequence: TGCAGTGCCAAAGACTCAACCTCCTACAATGAGCAGTTCTTC. This translates into CSAKDSTSYNEQFF.

This clonotype has ten or more counts. This sequence joins TRBV27 and TRBJ1-5; maybe TRBD1 (5 bases). Germline lookup yields CDR1 MNHEY and CDR2 SMNVEV (reference sequence). V was pared by 6 bases and J by 3 bases, with 12 bases between. The length of the CDR3 is 14 residues. CDR3 amino acids: CASRPGRTNQPQHF. The DNA of the CDR3 is TGTGCCAGCAGGCCAGGGCGCACCAATCAGCCCCAGCATTTT.

This clonotype was seen repeatedly, ten times or more. CDR3: CASSPYPSGQGRHYEQYF. Written as DNA, the CDR3 is TGTGCCAGCTCACCATATCCGTCGGGACAGGGGAGGCACTACGAGCAGTACTTC. The chain is built from TRBV18 and TRBJ2-7, with 10 bases matching TRBD1. The trim removed 2 bases at V and 3 bases at J, leaving 13 bases unmatched. The V gene's germline CDR1 is KGHSH and CDR2 LQKENI. There are 18 residues in the CDR3.